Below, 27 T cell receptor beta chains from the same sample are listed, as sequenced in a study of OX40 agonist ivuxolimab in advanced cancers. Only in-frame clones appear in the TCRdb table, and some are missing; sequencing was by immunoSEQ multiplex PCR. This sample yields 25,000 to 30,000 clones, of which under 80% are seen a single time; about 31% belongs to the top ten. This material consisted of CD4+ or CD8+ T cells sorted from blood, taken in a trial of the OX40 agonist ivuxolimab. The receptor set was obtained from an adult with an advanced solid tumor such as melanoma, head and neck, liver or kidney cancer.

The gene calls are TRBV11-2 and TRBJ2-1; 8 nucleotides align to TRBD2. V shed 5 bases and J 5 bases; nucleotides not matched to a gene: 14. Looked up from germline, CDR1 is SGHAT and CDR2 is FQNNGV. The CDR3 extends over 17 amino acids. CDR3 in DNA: TGTGCCAGCAGCCTGGGGATGGCGCTAGCGGGCAACAATGAGCAGTTCTTC. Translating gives CASSLGMALAGNNEQFF.

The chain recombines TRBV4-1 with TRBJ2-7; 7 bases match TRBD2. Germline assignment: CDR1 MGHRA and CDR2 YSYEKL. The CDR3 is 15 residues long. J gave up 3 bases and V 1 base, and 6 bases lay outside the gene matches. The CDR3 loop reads CASSQVASGVYEQYF. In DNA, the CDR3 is TGCGCCAGCAGCCAAGTGGCTAGCGGAGTCTACGAGCAGTACTTC.

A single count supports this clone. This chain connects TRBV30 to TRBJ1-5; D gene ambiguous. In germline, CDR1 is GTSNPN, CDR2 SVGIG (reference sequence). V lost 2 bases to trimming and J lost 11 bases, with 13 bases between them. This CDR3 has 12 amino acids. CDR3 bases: TGTGCCTGGAGTTTTGACCAATCAGCCCAGCATTTT. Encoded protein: CAWSFDQSAQHF. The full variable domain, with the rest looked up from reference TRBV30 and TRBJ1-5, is SQTIHQWPATLVQPVGSPLSLECTVEGTSNPNLYWYRQAAGRGLQLLFYSVGIGQISSEVPQNLSASRPQDRQFILSSKKLLLSDSGFYLCAWSFDQSAQHFGDGTRLSIL.

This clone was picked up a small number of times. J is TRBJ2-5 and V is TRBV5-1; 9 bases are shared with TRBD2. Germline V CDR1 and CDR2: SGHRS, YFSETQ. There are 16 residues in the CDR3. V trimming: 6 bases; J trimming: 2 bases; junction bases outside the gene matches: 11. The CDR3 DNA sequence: TGCGCCAGCACCCCAGGACTAGCGTTTCGGCAAGAGACCCAGTACTTC. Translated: CASTPGLAFRQETQYF.

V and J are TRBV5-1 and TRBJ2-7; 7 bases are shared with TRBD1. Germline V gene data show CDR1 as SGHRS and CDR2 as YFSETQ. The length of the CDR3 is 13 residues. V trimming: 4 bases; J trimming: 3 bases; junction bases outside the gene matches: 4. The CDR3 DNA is TGCGCCAGCAGCGCGACAGGGTTCTACGAGCAGTACTTC. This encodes CASSATGFYEQYF.

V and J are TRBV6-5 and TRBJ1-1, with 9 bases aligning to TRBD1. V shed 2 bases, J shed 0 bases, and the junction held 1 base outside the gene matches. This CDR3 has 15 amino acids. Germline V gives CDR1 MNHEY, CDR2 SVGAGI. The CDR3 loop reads CASSYGTGLNTEAFF. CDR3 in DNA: TGTGCCAGCAGTTACGGGACAGGGTTGAACACTGAAGCTTTCTTT.

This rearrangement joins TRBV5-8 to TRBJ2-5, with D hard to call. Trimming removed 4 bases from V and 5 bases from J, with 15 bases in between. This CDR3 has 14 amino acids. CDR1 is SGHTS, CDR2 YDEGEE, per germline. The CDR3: CASSERAGPETQYF. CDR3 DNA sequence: TGTGCCAGCAGCGAAAGGGCAGGACCGGAGACCCAGTACTTC. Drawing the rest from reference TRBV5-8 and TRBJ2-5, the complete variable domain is EAGVTQSPTHLIKTRGQQATLRCSPISGHTSVYWYQQALGLGLQFLLWYDEGEERNRGNFPPRFSGRQFPNYSSELNVNALELEDSALYLCASSERAGPETQYFGPGTRLLVL.

CDR3 residues: CASSSGAAKNIQYF. DNA for the CDR3: TGTGCCAGCAGTTCTGGGGCAGCCAAAAACATTCAGTACTTC. The V call is TRBV9, the J call TRBJ2-4; TRBD1 might be the D (5 bases). The length of the CDR3 is 14 residues. Germline CDR1 reads SGDLS; CDR2 reads YYNGEE. V gave up 5 bases and J gave up 0 bases, with 9 bases separating them. The full variable domain, in which reference TRBV9 and TRBJ2-4 provide the parts outside the CDR3, is DSGVTQTPKHLITATGQRVTLRCSPRSGDLSVYWYQQSLDQGLQFLIQYYNGEERAKGNILERFSAQQFPDLHSELNLSSLELGDSALYFCASSSGAAKNIQYFGAGTRLSVL.

CDR3 DNA: TGCGCCAGCAGCCCAGTTAACGGTCCTGAGCAGTTCTTC. As protein: CASSPVNGPEQFF. The gene calls are TRBV4-1 and TRBJ2-1; D gene unclear. CDR3 length: 13 residues. Germline V gene data show CDR1 as MGHRA and CDR2 as YSYEKL. The V end was cut by 4 bases, the J end by 9 bases, with 13 bases between.

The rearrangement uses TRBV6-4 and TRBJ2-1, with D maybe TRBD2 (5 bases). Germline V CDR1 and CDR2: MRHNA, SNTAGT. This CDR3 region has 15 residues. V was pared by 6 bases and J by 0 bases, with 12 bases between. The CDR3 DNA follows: TGTGCCAGCAGATCGCTAGGGAGCTCCTACAATGAGCAGTTCTTC. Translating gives CASRSLGSSYNEQFF.

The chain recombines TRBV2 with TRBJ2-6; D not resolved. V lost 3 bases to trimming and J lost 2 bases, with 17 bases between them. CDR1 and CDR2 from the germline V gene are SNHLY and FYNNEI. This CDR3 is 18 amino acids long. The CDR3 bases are TGTGCCAGCAGTGATGGCCCCTGGACGGCGCCTGGGGCCAACGTCCTGACTTTC. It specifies CASSDGPWTAPGANVLTF.

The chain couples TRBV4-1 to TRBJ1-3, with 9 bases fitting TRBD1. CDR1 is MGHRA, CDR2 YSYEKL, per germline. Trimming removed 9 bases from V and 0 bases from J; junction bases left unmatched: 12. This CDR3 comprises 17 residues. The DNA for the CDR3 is TGCGCCAGGTCGACAGGGGGGCACCCAAACTCTGGAAACACCATATATTTT. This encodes CARSTGGHPNSGNTIYF.

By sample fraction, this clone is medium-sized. The DNA of the CDR3 is TGTGCCAGCAGTCCTGCCTGGGGTCGCAATCAGCCCCAGCATTTT. Its protein is CASSPAWGRNQPQHF. The chain couples TRBV27 to TRBJ1-5, with D hard to call. Germline CDR1 reads MNHEY; CDR2 reads SMNVEV (reference sequence). Trimming removed 5 bases at V and 2 bases at J, with 13 bases between. The CDR3 is made up of 15 amino acids.

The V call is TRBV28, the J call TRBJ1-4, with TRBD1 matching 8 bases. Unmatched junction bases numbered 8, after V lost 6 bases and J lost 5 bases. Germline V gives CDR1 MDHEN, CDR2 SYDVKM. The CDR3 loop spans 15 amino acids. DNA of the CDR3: TGTGCCAGCAGGCCCACAGGGGGTGACAATGAAAAACTGTTTTTT. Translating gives CASRPTGGDNEKLFF.

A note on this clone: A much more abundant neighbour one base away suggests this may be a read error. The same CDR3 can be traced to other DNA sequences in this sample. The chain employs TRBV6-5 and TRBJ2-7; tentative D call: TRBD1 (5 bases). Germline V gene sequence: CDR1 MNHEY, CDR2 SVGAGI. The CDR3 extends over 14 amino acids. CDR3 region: CASSYRNQGDEQYF. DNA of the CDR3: TGTGCCAGTAGTTATAGAAATCAGGGTGACGAGCAGTACTTC.

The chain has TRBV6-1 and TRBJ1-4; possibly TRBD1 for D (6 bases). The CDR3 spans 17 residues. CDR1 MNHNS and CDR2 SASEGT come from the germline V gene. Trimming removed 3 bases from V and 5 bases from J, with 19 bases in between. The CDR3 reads CASSDLTNPGGNEKLFF. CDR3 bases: TGTGCCAGCAGTGACTTAACCAACCCGGGGGGCAATGAAAAACTGTTTTTT.

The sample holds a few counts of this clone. CDR3 loop: CASSLSHDTYTGELFF. CDR3 in DNA: TGTGCCAGCAGCTTGTCACACGACACTTACACCGGGGAGCTGTTTTTT. V is TRBV5-5 and J is TRBJ2-2; D is undetermined. The CDR3 contains 16 residues. The V end was cut by 1 base, the J end by 3 bases, with 13 bases between. Germline V gene sequence: CDR1 SGHKS, CDR2 YYEKEE (reference sequence).

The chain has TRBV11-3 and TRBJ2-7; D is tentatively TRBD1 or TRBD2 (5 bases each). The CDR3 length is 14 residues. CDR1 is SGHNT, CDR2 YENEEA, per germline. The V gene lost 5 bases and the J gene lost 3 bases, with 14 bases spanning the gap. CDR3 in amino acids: CASSTRDGGYEQYF. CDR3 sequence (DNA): TGTGCCAGCAGCACCCGGGACGGAGGCTACGAGCAGTACTTC. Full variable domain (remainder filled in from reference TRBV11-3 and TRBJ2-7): EAGVVQSPRYKIIEKKQPVAFWCNPISGHNTLYWYLQNLGQGPELLIRYENEEAVDDSQLPKDRFSAERLKGVDSTLKIQPAELGDSAVYLCASSTRDGGYEQYFGPGTRLTVT.

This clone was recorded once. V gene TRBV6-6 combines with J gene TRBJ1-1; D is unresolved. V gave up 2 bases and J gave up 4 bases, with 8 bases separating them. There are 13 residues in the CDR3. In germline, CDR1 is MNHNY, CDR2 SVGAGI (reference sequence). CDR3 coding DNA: TGTGCCAGCAGTTACCAACAAGCCACTGAAGCTTTCTTT. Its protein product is CASSYQQATEAFF.

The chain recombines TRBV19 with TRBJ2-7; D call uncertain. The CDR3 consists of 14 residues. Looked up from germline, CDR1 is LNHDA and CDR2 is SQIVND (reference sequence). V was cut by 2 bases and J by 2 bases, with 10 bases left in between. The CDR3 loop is CASSIKATPYEQYF. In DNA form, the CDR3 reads TGTGCCAGTAGTATAAAGGCCACCCCCTACGAGCAGTACTTC.

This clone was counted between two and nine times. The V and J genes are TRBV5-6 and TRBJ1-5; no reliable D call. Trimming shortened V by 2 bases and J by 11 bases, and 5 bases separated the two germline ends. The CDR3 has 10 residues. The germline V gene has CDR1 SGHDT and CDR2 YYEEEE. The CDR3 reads CASSFMAQHF. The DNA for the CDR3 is TGTGCCAGCAGCTTCATGGCCCAGCATTTT.

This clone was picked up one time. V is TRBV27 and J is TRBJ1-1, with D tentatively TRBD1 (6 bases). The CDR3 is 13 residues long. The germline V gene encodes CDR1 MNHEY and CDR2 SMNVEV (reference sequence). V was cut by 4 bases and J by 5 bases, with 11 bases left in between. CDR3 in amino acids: CASSYRTDTEAFF. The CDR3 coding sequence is TGTGCCAGCAGTTACCGGACAGATACTGAAGCTTTCTTT.

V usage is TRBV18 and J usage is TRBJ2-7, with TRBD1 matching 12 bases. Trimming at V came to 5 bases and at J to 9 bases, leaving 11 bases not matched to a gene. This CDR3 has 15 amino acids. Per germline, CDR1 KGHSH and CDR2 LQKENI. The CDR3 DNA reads TGTGCCAGCTCAGCGCCCGGGACAGGGGGCGCGGGGCAGTACTTC. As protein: CASSAPGTGGAGQYF.

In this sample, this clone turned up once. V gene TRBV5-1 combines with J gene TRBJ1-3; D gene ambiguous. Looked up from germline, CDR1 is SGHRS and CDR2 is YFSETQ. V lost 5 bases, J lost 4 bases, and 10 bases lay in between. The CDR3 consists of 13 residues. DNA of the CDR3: TGCGCCAGCAGTATATGGGCCGGAAACACCATATATTTT. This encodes CASSIWAGNTIYF.

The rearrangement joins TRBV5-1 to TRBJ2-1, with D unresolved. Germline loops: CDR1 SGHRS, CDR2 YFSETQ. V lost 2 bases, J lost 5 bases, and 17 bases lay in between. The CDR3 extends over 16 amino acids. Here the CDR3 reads CASSLVPRPPNNEQFF. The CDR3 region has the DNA TGCGCCAGCAGCTTAGTCCCACGCCCGCCAAACAATGAGCAGTTCTTC.

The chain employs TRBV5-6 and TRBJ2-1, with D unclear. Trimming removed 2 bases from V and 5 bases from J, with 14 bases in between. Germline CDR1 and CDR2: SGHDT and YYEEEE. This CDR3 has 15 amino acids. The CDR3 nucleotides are TGTGCCAGCAGCTTACCCGTGACGGTAGACAATGAGCAGTTCTTC. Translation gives CASSLPVTVDNEQFF.

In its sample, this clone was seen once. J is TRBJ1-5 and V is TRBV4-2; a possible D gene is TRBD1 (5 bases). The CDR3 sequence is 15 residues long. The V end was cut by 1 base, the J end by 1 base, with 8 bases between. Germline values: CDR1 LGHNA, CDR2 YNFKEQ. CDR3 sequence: CASSQVAGSNQPQHF. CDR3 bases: TGTGCCAGCAGCCAAGTCGCAGGGAGCAATCAGCCCCAGCATTTT.